This T cell receptor (beta chain) was retrieved from a study of blood T cell repertoires in COVID-19. V trimming: 5 bases; J trimming: 2 bases; junction bases outside the gene matches: 8. From germline, CDR1 is SQVTM and CDR2 ANQGSEA. This CDR3 has 16 amino acids. The protocol was immunoSEQ multiplex PCR, while the TCRdb copy is restricted to in-frame clones and leaves out a portion. The table shows approximately 180,000 clones, with nearly 90% occurring only once. The J gene is TRBJ2-2, the V gene TRBV29-1; 10 positions match TRBD2. The sample was PBMCs or T cells enriched from blood (not recorded which). The origin of this receptor is a woman between 35 and 50 years old with acute COVID-19. The DNA for the CDR3 is TGCAGCGTTAAAACAGCGGGGGGGCGAAACACCGGGGAGCTGTTTTTT. Protein product: CSVKTAGGRNTGELFF.